The present T cell receptor (beta chain) was sequenced within a study of cytomegalovirus exposure and HLA in healthy donors. PCR was performed using 60 Vbeta and 13 Jbeta primers. Assay used: immunoSEQ multiplex PCR; TCRdb lists only in-frame clones, some missing. Of some 140,000 clones listed, 70% to 80% were seen once; the top ten hold approximately 7.7%. Points on this clone: What it binds is not known.

Regarding the study as a whole: The study carried out a later analysis of TCR beta sequences. It associated about 15,000 of them with specific HLA alleles at a false discovery rate of 0.05. Researchers left out some V segments, among them TRBV6-2 and TRBV6-3, as indistinguishable.

Germline V lookup: CDR1 LNHNV, CDR2 YYDKDF (reference sequence). The CDR3 loop spans 16 amino acids. Trimming stripped 2 bases from V and 7 bases from J, with 18 bases between. The sequence was obtained from a man younger than 45 in good health and CMV-seropositive. The material sequenced was PBMCs. This sequence joins TRBV15 and TRBJ2-1, with a weak D call TRBD1 (6 bases). The CDR3 DNA sequence: TGTGCCACCAGCAGACAGGGGCGGGCTAATCGGAATGAGCAGTTCTTC. It codes for CATSRQGRANRNEQFF.